These 17 T cell receptor beta chains share one sample of origin, sequenced in a study of beta chain features in type 1 diabetes. Reverse transcription of all isolated RNA meant that expressed TCRB transcripts were sequenced. Only in-frame clones appear in the TCRdb table, and some are missing; sequencing was by immunoSEQ multiplex PCR. Counted here are 810,000 or so clones, about a sixth occurring once; the ten biggest clones make up 0.023%. The sample was naive CD4+ T cells from blood. The receptors stem from a woman aged 18-30 years in good health.

CDR3 loop: CASSLVGLALQYF. Written as DNA, the CDR3 is TGTGCCAGCAGCCTAGTAGGGCTAGCACTCCAGTACTTC. The V call is TRBV14, the J call TRBJ2-5; D might be TRBD2 (5 bases). The CDR3 extends over 13 amino acids. V shed 4 bases and J shed 10 bases, with 16 bases lying between them. In germline, CDR1 is SGHDN, CDR2 FVKESK.

In its sample, this clone was seen a few times. The chain couples TRBV29-1 to TRBJ2-7, with D perhaps TRBD2 (5 bases). Germline V CDR1 and CDR2: SQVTM, ANQGSEA. The CDR3 runs 11 residues. Trimming took 7 bases from V and 5 from J, leaving 12 bases between them. CDR3 residues: CSAGVYDEQYF. In nucleotides, the CDR3 is TGCAGCGCCGGGGTGTACGACGAGCAGTACTTC.

This clone was recorded a few times. V usage is TRBV7-2 and J usage is TRBJ2-1, with 11 bases fitting TRBD2. The CDR3 is made up of 13 amino acids. Germline V gene lookup returns CDR1 SGHTA and CDR2 FQGNSA. V was pared by 9 bases and J by 4 bases, with 2 bases of the junction left unmatched. The CDR3 DNA sequence: TGTGCCAGTTTAGCGGGAGGGTACAATGAGCAGTTCTTC. Translated: CASLAGGYNEQFF.

This chain uses TRBV7-2 with TRBJ2-3; 8 bases align to TRBD2. The CDR3 has 15 residues. CDR1 is SGHTA, CDR2 FQGNSA, per germline. V shed 2 bases, J shed 4 bases, and the junction held 5 bases outside the gene matches. The CDR3 reads CASSLPAGAADTQYF. Written as DNA, the CDR3 is TGTGCCAGCAGCTTACCAGCGGGAGCTGCAGATACGCAGTATTTT.

V usage is TRBV7-6 and J usage is TRBJ2-1; TRBD2 matches at 12 bases. CDR1 and CDR2 from the germline V gene are SGHVS and FNYEAQ. V shed 3 bases and J 3 bases; nucleotides not matched to a gene: 3. The CDR3 consists of 16 residues. DNA of the CDR3: TGTGCCAGCAGCTTTCGGACTAGCGGGATCTACAATGAGCAGTTCTTC. It codes for CASSFRTSGIYNEQFF.

This rearrangement joins TRBV7-2 to TRBJ2-3, with TRBD2 matching over 12 bases. Germline V gene data show CDR1 as SGHTA and CDR2 as FQGNSA. Trimming at V came to 3 bases and at J to 4 bases, leaving 2 bases not matched to a gene. This CDR3 has 15 amino acids. In DNA form, the CDR3 reads TGTGCCAGCAGCTTTCTAGCGGGAGGGGCAGATACGCAGTATTTT. This gives the protein CASSFLAGGADTQYF. The full variable domain, rest sourced from reference TRBV7-2 and TRBJ2-3, is GAGVSQSPSNKVTEKGKDVELRCDPISGHTALYWYRQSLGQGLEFLIYFQGNSAPDKSGLPSDRFSAERTGGSVSTLTIQRTQQEDSAVYLCASSFLAGGADTQYFGPGTRLTVL.

The chain is built from TRBV1 and TRBJ2-3; TRBD2 reflects the table's D call only, with no check against the DNA. TRBV1 is a recognized pseudogene. The CDR3 spans 16 residues. The CDR3 sequence is CTSSHDHSESTDTQYF. The CDR3 bases are TGCACCAGCAGCCATGATCATAGCGAGAGCACAGATACGCAGTATTTT.

This clone occurred a few times. CDR3 loop: CASSLAQVSYEQYF. The CDR3 nucleotides read TGTGCCAGCAGCTTGGCCCAGGTCTCCTACGAGCAGTACTTC. This chain uses TRBV5-6 with TRBJ2-7; D not resolved. The CDR3 runs 14 residues. Germline lookup yields CDR1 SGHDT and CDR2 YYEEEE. The V and J ends lost 0 bases and 0 bases respectively, with 7 bases between them.

The rearrangement links TRBV15 to TRBJ2-5; D not resolved. The CDR3 runs 11 residues. CDR1 is LNHNV, CDR2 YYDKDF, per germline (reference sequence). The V end was cut by 3 bases, the J end by 4 bases, with 3 bases between. The CDR3: CATSSGETQYF. The CDR3 nucleotides read TGTGCCACCAGCAGCGGAGAGACCCAGTACTTC.

The genes are TRBV28 and TRBJ1-2, with a possible D match to TRBD1 (5 bases). Germline V gene lookup returns CDR1 MDHEN and CDR2 SYDVKM. CDR3 length: 14 amino acids. The V gene lost 9 bases and the J gene lost 7 bases, with 21 bases spanning the gap. The DNA for the CDR3 is TGTGCCAGTAACCTCCTGGGGCCGGTCAGTGGCTACACCTTC. It codes for CASNLLGPVSGYTF.

The sample holds a few counts of this clone. This rearrangement joins TRBV18 to TRBJ2-1; TRBD2 agrees at 14 bases. The CDR3 spans 16 residues. With 3 bases clipped from V and 4 bases from J, the junction kept 2 bases outside the gene matches. CDR1 KGHSH and CDR2 LQKENI come from the germline V gene. The chain's CDR3 is CASSPGLAGAYNEQFF. In DNA, the CDR3 is TGTGCCAGCTCACCGGGACTAGCGGGAGCTTACAATGAGCAGTTCTTC. The full variable domain, rest sourced from reference TRBV18 and TRBJ2-1, is NAGVMQNPRHLVRRRGQEARLRCSPMKGHSHVYWYRQLPEEGLKFMVYLQKENIIDESGMPKERFSAEFPKEGPSILRIQQVVRGDSAAYFCASSPGLAGAYNEQFFGPGTRLTVL.

This clone came up a few times. The rearrangement uses TRBV25-1 and TRBJ1-1, with D possibly being TRBD1 (5 bases). Germline CDR1 is MGHDK and CDR2 is SYGVNS. V lost 4 bases to trimming and J lost 4 bases, with 19 bases between them. This CDR3 region has 16 residues. The CDR3 nucleotides read TGTGCCAGCAGTGGACGATATAATGGGGCGGCCACTGAAGCTTTCTTT. Encoded protein: CASSGRYNGAATEAFF.

This clone was seen only a few times. The rearrangement links TRBV28 to TRBJ2-3, with D possibly called TRBD1 or TRBD2 (6 bases each). Deletions cut 4 bases from V and 3 bases from J, with 11 bases between. CDR1 is MDHEN, CDR2 SYDVKM, per germline. The CDR3 extends over 14 amino acids. The CDR3 is CASSSGGLTDTQYF. The CDR3 DNA follows: TGTGCCAGCAGTTCCGGGGGCTTAACAGATACGCAGTATTTT.

This clone was recorded a few times. The chain employs TRBV18 and TRBJ1-4; 12 bases are shared with TRBD1. From germline, CDR1 is KGHSH and CDR2 LQKENI. The CDR3 has 14 amino acids. Trimming cost V 6 bases and J 8 bases; bases outside gene matches: 4. As DNA, the CDR3 is TGTGCCAGCTCGCGGGGACAGGGGGCGGAAAAACTGTTTTTT. Its protein is CASSRGQGAEKLFF.

In DNA, the CDR3 is TGCGCCAGCAGCCAAGGAAACAGGGCTTCGGGAGAGACCCAGTACTTC. Its translation: CASSQGNRASGETQYF. This chain connects TRBV4-3 to TRBJ2-5, with D possibly matching TRBD1 (6 bases). CDR1 is LGHNA, CDR2 YSLEER, per germline. Trimming left V 1 base short and J 4 bases short, with 16 bases between. CDR3 size: 16 residues.

J is TRBJ2-1 and V is TRBV7-9; the D is unclear. Germline CDR1 SEHNR, CDR2 FQNEAQ (reference sequence). Trimming pared 6 bases from V and 8 bases from J, leaving 17 bases between. CDR3 length equals 14 residues. This CDR3 is CASSYDQSVDEQFF. The CDR3 DNA sequence: TGTGCCAGCAGTTACGACCAGTCCGTCGATGAGCAGTTCTTC.

Remarks on this clone: Mismatch with germline at one junction end may stem from a read error. J is TRBJ2-6 and V is TRBV7-9; D is unresolved. The CDR3 contains 14 residues. The germline gives CDR1 SEHNR, CDR2 FQNEAQ (reference sequence). The CDR3, as DNA: TGTGCCAGCAGCTCCCCCTCTGCGGCCAACGTCCTGACTTTC. The encoded protein is CASSSPSAANVLTF.